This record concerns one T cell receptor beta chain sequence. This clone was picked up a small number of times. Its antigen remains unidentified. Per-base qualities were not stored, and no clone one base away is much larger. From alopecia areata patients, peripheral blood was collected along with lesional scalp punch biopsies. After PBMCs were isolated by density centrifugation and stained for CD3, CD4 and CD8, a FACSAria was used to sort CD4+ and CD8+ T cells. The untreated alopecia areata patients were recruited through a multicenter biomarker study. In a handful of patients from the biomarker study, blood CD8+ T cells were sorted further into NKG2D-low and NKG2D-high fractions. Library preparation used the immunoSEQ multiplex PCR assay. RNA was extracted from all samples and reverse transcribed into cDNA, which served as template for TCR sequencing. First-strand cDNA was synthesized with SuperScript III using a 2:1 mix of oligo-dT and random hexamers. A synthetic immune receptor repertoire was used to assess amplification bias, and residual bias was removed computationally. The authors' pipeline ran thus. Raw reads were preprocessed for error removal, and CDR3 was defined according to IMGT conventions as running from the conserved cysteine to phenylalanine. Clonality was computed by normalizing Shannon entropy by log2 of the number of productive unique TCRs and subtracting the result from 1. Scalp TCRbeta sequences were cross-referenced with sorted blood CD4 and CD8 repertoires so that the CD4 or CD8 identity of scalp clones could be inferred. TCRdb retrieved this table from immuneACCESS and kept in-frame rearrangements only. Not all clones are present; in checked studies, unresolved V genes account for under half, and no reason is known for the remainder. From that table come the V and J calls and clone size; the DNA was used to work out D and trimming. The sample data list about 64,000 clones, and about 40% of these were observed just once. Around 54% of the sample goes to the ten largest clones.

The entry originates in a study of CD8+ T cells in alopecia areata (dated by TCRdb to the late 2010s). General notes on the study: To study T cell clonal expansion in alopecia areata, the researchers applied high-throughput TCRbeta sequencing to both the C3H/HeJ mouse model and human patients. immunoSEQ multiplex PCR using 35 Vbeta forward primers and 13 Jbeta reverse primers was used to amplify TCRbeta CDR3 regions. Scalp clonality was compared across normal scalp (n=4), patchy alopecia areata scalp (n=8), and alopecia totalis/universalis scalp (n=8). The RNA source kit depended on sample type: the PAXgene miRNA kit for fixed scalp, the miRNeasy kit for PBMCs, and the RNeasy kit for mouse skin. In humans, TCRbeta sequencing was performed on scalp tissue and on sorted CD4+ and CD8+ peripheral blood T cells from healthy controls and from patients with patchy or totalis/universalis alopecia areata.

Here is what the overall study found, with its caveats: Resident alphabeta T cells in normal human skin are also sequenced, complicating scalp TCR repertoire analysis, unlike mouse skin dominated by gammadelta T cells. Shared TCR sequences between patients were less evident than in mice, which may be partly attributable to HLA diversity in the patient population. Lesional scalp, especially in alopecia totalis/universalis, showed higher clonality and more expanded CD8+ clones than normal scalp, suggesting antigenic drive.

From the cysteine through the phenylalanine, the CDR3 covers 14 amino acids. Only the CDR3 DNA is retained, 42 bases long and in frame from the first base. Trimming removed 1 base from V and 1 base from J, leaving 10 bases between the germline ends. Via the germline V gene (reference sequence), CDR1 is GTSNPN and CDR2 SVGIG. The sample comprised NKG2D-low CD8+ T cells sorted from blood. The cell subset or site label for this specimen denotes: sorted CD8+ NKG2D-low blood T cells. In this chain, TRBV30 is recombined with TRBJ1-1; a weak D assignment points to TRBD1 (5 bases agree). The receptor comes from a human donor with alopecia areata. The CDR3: CAWSGGTGNTEAFF. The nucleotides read TGTGCCTGGAGTGGGGGAACAGGGAACACTGAAGCTTTCTTT.